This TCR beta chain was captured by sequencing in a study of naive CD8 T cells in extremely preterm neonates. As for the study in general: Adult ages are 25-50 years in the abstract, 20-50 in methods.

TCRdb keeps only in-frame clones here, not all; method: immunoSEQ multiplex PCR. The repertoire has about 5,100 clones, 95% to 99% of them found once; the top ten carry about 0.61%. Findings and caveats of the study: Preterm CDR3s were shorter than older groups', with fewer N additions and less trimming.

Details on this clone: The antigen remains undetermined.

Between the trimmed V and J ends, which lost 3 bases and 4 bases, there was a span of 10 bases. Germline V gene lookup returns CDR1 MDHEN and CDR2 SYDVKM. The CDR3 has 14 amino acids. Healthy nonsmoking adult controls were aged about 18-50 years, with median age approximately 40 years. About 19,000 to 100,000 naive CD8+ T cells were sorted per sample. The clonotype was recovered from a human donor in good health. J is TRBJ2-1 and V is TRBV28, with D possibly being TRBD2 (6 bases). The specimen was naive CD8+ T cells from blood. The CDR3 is CASSFPGEYNEQFF. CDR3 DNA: TGTGCCAGCAGTTTCCCGGGGGAGTACAATGAGCAGTTCTTC.